This TCR beta chain comes out of a study of T-cell memory formation after mild COVID-19. Study context: Largely, the TCR clusters proved donor specific.

CDR1 and CDR2 (germline): GTSNPN, SVGIG (reference sequence). V lost 3 bases, J lost 10 bases, and 19 bases lay in between. The CDR3 runs 15 residues. TCRdb itself ran the 5' RACE reads through MiXCR, one entry per CDR3 protein. Here the sample spans roughly 600,000 distinct CDR3 sequences, about a sixth being singletons. Sequencing used PBMCs or a T cell subset sorted from them (not recorded which). The rearrangement links TRBV30 to TRBJ1-6; maybe TRBD1 (5 bases). This receptor was obtained from an adult woman who had mild COVID-19 (a few samples of this study predate the infection). Cell type and time point are not known. CDR3 residues: CAWRGRDGGWSPLHF. The CDR3 nucleotides are TGTGCCTGGAGGGGCCGGGACGGAGGTTGGTCACCCCTCCACTTT. Full variable domain (remainder filled in from reference TRBV30 and TRBJ1-6): SQTIHQWPATLVQPVGSPLSLECTVEGTSNPNLYWYRQAAGRGLQLLFYSVGIGQISSEVPQNLSASRPQDRQFILSSKKLLLSDSGFYLCAWRGRDGGWSPLHFGNGTRLTVT.